This T cell receptor (beta chain) was recovered during a study of immune characterization of retroperitoneal liposarcoma. The CDR3 has 14 residues. The germline V gene encodes CDR1 KGHSH and CDR2 LQKENI. V lost 0 bases to trimming and J lost 2 bases, with 6 bases between them. Each CDR3 protein is one row after TCRdb ran MiXCR on the PCR reads. The sample has over 10,000 distinct CDR3 sequences; 45% to 50% are singletons. The receptor was derived from a female donor with retroperitoneal liposarcoma. The V call is TRBV18, the J call TRBJ2-3; D is undetermined. Input material: tumor tissue. CDR3 in amino acids: CASSPPVLTDTQYF. CDR3 in DNA: TGTGCCAGCTCACCACCGGTCCTCACAGATACGCAGTATTTT.